The 23 T cell receptor beta chains listed next were all sequenced from one sample in a study of T cell repertoires in aging, cancer and after chemotherapy. TCR beta rearrangements were amplified from peripheral blood genomic DNA. A mixed TRB-A/B primer pool amplified rearranged TRB by multiplex touch-down PCR. MiXCR was run by TCRdb on the multiplex PCR reads, yielding one entry per CDR3 protein. The repertoire holds roughly 8,100 distinct CDR3 sequences, with 25% to 40% as singletons. The sequenced sample was blood. The receptors were sampled from a human donor in good health.

The gene calls are TRBV12-3 or TRBV12-4 and TRBJ2-7, with 9 bases that match TRBD1. This CDR3 contains 14 residues. The V segment lost 7 bases and the J segment 4 bases; nucleotides outside the gene matches: 8. The CDR3 reads CASTPGQGGYEQYF. CDR3 sequence (DNA): TGTGCCAGCACACCGGGACAGGGAGGGTACGAGCAGTACTTC.

The gene calls are TRBV24-1 and TRBJ2-3, with D perhaps matching TRBD1 or TRBD2 (7 bases each). This CDR3 has 16 amino acids. Germline CDR1 KGHDR, CDR2 SFDVKD. Trimming left V 2 bases short and J 3 bases short, with 14 bases between. The CDR3 nucleotides are TGTGCCACCAGTGATTCAGAGCAGGGGGGGACAGATACGCAGTATTTT. Its translation is CATSDSEQGGTDTQYF.

Here the CDR3 reads CASREWRVDTEAFF. The CDR3 nucleotides are TGTGCCAGCAGGGAGTGGAGGGTTGACACTGAAGCTTTCTTT. The V call is TRBV12-3 or TRBV12-4, the J call TRBJ1-1, with D unresolved. This CDR3 contains 14 residues. V lost 6 bases and J 3 bases, leaving 14 bases between the germline ends.

In its sample, this clonotype was seen a few times. The chain carries TRBV7-2 and TRBJ2-2, with TRBD1 matching over 8 bases. CDR1 is SGHTA, CDR2 FQGNSA, per germline. The CDR3 runs 13 residues. The ends lost 4 bases at V and 10 bases at J; junction bases unmatched: 5. This CDR3 is CASSSMDRAELFF. The CDR3 DNA sequence: TGTGCCAGCAGCTCTATGGACAGGGCGGAGCTGTTTTTT.

The rearrangement uses TRBV5-4 and TRBJ2-3; possible D gene TRBD1, 7 bases. The CDR3 spans 17 residues. V was clipped by 4 bases and J by 2 bases, with 20 bases between them. The V gene's germline CDR1 is SGHNT and CDR2 YYREEE (reference sequence). CDR3 residues: CASSLAGGRPTTDTQYF. DNA for the CDR3: TGTGCCAGCAGCCTGGCAGGGGGGCGACCCACCACAGATACGCAGTATTTT.

Concerning this clonotype itself: A much more abundant neighbour one base away suggests this may be a read error. The J gene is TRBJ2-7, the V gene TRBV29-1; D assignment may be TRBD1 or TRBD2 (6 bases each). Between the trimmed V and J ends, which lost 6 bases and 3 bases, there was a span of 21 bases. The CDR3 spans 15 residues. Looked up from germline, CDR1 is SQVTM and CDR2 is ANQGSEA. In DNA form, the CDR3 reads TGCAGCGTAGATGGGGGGCGCGGAGGACTCTACGAGCAGTACTTC. Protein sequence: CSVDGGRGGLYEQYF.

The sample holds a few counts of this clonotype. This sequence joins TRBV6-4 and TRBJ2-2; 7 bases are a match to TRBD1. Germline V gene data show CDR1 as MRHNA and CDR2 as SNTAGT. The CDR3 spans 14 residues. Trimming removed 8 bases from V and 5 bases from J; junction bases left unmatched: 8. This chain's CDR3 is CASAVMTGTGELFF. In DNA form, the CDR3 reads TGTGCCAGCGCAGTGATGACAGGGACCGGGGAGCTGTTTTTT.

About this clonotype itself: Germline is not matched at one junction end, which may reflect a read error. The CDR3 DNA is TGTGCCAGCAGCCCGGGACAGGCAACGAATGAGCAGTTCTTC. This sequence encodes CASSPGQATNEQFF. The chain links TRBV5-1 to TRBJ2-1; 8 bases map to TRBD1. CDR1 is SGHRS and CDR2 is YFSETQ in the germline V gene. This CDR3 is built from 14 residues.

The V call is TRBV6-1, the J call TRBJ1-4; a weak D match, TRBD1 (6 bases). From germline, CDR1 is MNHNS and CDR2 SASEGT. This CDR3 spans 16 amino acids. Trimming stripped 10 bases from V and 8 bases from J, with 26 bases between. CDR3 bases: TGTGCCACCTCAGAGCCCCAACAGGGATCGTACGAAAAACTGTTTTTT. It specifies CATSEPQQGSYEKLFF.

V usage is TRBV7-2 and J usage is TRBJ2-3, with D perhaps TRBD1 (6 bases). CDR1 and CDR2 from the germline V gene are SGHTA and FQGNSA. The V end lost 6 bases, the J end lost 6 bases, and 19 bases lay between the germline ends. The CDR3 consists of 15 residues. Here the CDR3 reads CASSYLAGTGDTQYF. The CDR3 bases are TGTGCCAGCAGTTACCTGGCAGGTACAGGGGATACGCAGTATTTT.

The V and J genes are TRBV6-6 and TRBJ2-1; 11 positions agree with TRBD1. Looked up from germline, CDR1 is MNHNY and CDR2 is SVGAGI (reference sequence). V lost 2 bases and J lost 10; bases outside the gene matches: 10. This CDR3 contains 16 residues. The CDR3 region is CASSYPGTGGDREQFF. The CDR3 DNA sequence: TGTGCCAGCAGTTACCCCGGGACAGGGGGAGATCGGGAGCAGTTCTTC.

This clonotype was seen only a few times. V is TRBV5-6 and J is TRBJ1-6; D perhaps matches TRBD1 (6 bases). Trimming stripped 4 bases from V and 9 bases from J, with 14 bases between. CDR1 is SGHDT and CDR2 is YYEEEE in the germline V gene. This CDR3 region has 14 residues. CDR3 region: CASSPQGPTSPLHF. The CDR3 region has the DNA TGTGCCAGCAGCCCACAGGGCCCTACTTCACCCCTCCACTTT.

The chain employs TRBV20-1 and TRBJ2-6, with a tentative D call TRBD2 (5 bases). The CDR3 length is 16 residues. Germline V gene data show CDR1 as DFQATT and CDR2 as SNEGSKA (reference sequence). Trimming removed 4 bases from V and 0 bases from J, with 13 bases in between. In nucleotides, the CDR3 is TGCAGTGCTAAGGCGGCTAGCTCCTCTGGGGCCAACGTCCTGACTTTC. Amino acids: CSAKAASSSGANVLTF.

Within the sample, this clonotype is medium-sized. V gene TRBV6-2 or TRBV6-3 combines with J gene TRBJ1-6; the D is unclear. This CDR3 is built from 15 residues. Trimming removed 2 bases at V and 8 bases at J, with 13 bases between. Germline CDR1 and CDR2: MNHEY and SVGEGT. DNA of the CDR3: TGTGCCAGCAGTTACGACCATCCGAACCATTCACCCCTCCACTTT. Amino acids: CASSYDHPNHSPLHF.

V is TRBV19 and J is TRBJ2-2, with no clear D. Germline V CDR1 and CDR2: LNHDA, SQIVND (reference sequence). Between the trimmed V and J ends, which lost 1 base and 6 bases, there was a span of 9 bases. The CDR3 contains 14 residues. The CDR3 DNA sequence: TGTGCCAGTAGTATAGTCTTAGGGCCCGGGGAGCTGTTTTTT. It codes for CASSIVLGPGELFF.

With respect to this clonotype: One end of the junction fails to match germline, which may point to a read error. The chain links TRBV13 to TRBJ2-3; no clear D. From germline, CDR1 is PRHDT and CDR2 FYEKMQ (reference sequence). The CDR3 is made up of 14 amino acids. Here the CDR3 DNA reads TGCGCCAGCAGCCAAGAAGGAGCCACAGATACGCAGTATTTT. Amino acid sequence: CASSQEGATDTQYF.

This clonotype showed up just a few times. The chain combines TRBV19 with TRBJ2-7; 9 nucleotides agree with TRBD2. The CDR3 contains 13 residues. Looked up from germline, CDR1 is LNHDA and CDR2 is SQIVND (reference sequence). Trimming removed 6 bases from V and 4 bases from J; junction bases left unmatched: 4. The CDR3 region is CASSAGGGYEQYF. Written as DNA, the CDR3 is TGTGCCAGTAGCGCGGGGGGGGGGTACGAGCAGTACTTC.

This clonotype qualifies as medium-sized (0.01 to 0.1%). This chain connects TRBV5-6 to TRBJ2-1; D unresolved. CDR1 and CDR2 from the germline V gene are SGHDT and YYEEEE. The CDR3 sequence is 14 residues long. Between the trimmed V and J ends, which lost 0 bases and 6 bases, there was a span of 10 bases. The CDR3 sequence: CASSLGVGVNEQFF. CDR3 sequence (DNA): TGTGCCAGCAGCTTGGGGGTTGGGGTCAATGAGCAGTTCTTC.

The V and J genes are TRBV24-1 and TRBJ2-2, with 7 bases that match TRBD1. J lost 0 bases, V lost 3 bases, and 0 bases had no gene match. This CDR3 comprises 15 residues. The germline gives CDR1 KGHDR, CDR2 SFDVKD. The CDR3 region has the DNA TGTGCCACCAGTGATACAGGGGCGAACACCGGGGAGCTGTTTTTT. Encoded protein: CATSDTGANTGELFF.

As to this clonotype: The junction does not match germline at one end; this may be a read error. The genes are TRBV5-4 and TRBJ2-5; 7 bases are a match to TRBD2. The germline V gene encodes CDR1 SGHNT and CDR2 YYREEE (reference sequence). This CDR3 is built from 15 residues. CDR3 sequence (DNA): TGCGCCAGCAGCCCTGGGGGGGGGTCGCAAGAGACCCAGTACTTC. This sequence encodes CASSPGGGSQETQYF.

A few counts support this clonotype. V and J are TRBV24-1 and TRBJ1-4; possible D gene TRBD1, 5 bases. This CDR3 spans 13 amino acids. The germline V and J ends were trimmed by 3 bases and 7 bases, with 8 bases remaining between them. The V gene's germline CDR1 is KGHDR and CDR2 SFDVKD. This CDR3 is CATSDQGGEKLFF. CDR3 in DNA: TGTGCCACCAGTGATCAGGGAGGTGAAAAACTGTTTTTT.

In this sample, this clonotype turned up a few times. A junction boundary mismatches the germline segment, possibly from a read error. This chain uses TRBV5-4 with TRBJ2-3; 9 nucleotides line up with TRBD1. The CDR3 runs 14 residues. Germline CDR1 SGHNT, CDR2 YYREEE (reference sequence). CDR3 sequence reads: CASSLGQGPDTQYF. The CDR3 DNA follows: TGCGCCAGCAGCTTGGGACAGGGCCCAGATACGCAGTATTTT. The full variable domain, rest sourced from reference TRBV5-4 and TRBJ2-3, is ETGVTQSPTHLIKTRGQQVTLRCSSQSGHNTVSWYQQALGQGPQFIFQYYREEENGRGNFPPRFSGLQFPNYSSELNVNALELDDSALYLCASSLGQGPDTQYFGPGTRLTVL.

V gene TRBV13 combines with J gene TRBJ2-3, with a possible D match to TRBD2 (5 bases). The CDR3 totals 15 residues. V shed 8 bases and J shed 0 bases, with 15 bases lying between them. Germline loops: CDR1 PRHDT, CDR2 FYEKMQ (reference sequence). The CDR3 DNA is TGTGCCAGCGCTAGCAGCGAGAAAAGCACAGATACGCAGTATTTT. Amino acids: CASASSEKSTDTQYF.